These 30 T cell receptor beta chains were all obtained from the same sample, sequenced in a study of TIL therapy for anti-PD-1-resistant metastatic lung cancer. The libraries were made with immunoSEQ v3. Using immunoSEQ multiplex PCR, the repertoire was profiled, and TCRdb retains in-frame clones only, with some absent. The sample lists 21,000 or so clones; roughly 79% were seen once. As for time point: pre-treatment sample, taken before nivolumab and TIL therapy. Sequenced here: blood, sampled at baseline. The source of these receptors is a person between 25 and 80 years old with non-small cell lung cancer.

This clone turned up a few times. This chain joins TRBV18 and TRBJ1-1; the D is unclear. Germline-derived CDR1 and CDR2 are KGHSH and LQKENI. The CDR3 consists of 14 residues. The germline V and J ends were trimmed by 1 base and 0 bases, with 6 bases remaining between them. The CDR3: CASSPQGVNTEAFF. The CDR3, as DNA: TGTGCCAGCTCACCACAGGGAGTGAACACTGAAGCTTTCTTT.

A few counts support this clone. The gene calls are TRBV5-6 and TRBJ1-6; D is ambiguous. Germline CDR1 and CDR2: SGHDT and YYEEEE. Trimming took off 1 base at V and 1 base at J, with 9 bases between the two ends. The CDR3 runs to 16 residues. This CDR3 is CASSLYAGSYNSPLHF. In nucleotides, the CDR3 is TGTGCCAGCAGCTTGTACGCAGGTTCCTATAATTCACCCCTCCACTTT.

V is TRBV7-2 and J is TRBJ2-7; 7 bases are shared with TRBD2. In germline, CDR1 is SGHTA, CDR2 FQGNSA. V dropped 4 bases and J dropped 5; count of bases not matched to a gene: 8. The CDR3 consists of 14 residues. CDR3: CASSSGGSRNEQYF. CDR3 nucleotide sequence: TGTGCCAGCAGCTCGGGCGGGAGCAGGAACGAGCAGTACTTC.

There are a few counts of this clone. This sequence joins TRBV4-3 and TRBJ2-1, with a weak D call TRBD2 (5 bases). The CDR3 totals 14 residues. Germline V lookup: CDR1 LGHNA, CDR2 YSLEER. Trimming pared 4 bases from V and 6 bases from J, leaving 13 bases between. This chain's CDR3 is CASSRTSMANEQFF. CDR3 nucleotides: TGCGCCAGCAGCCGAACTAGTATGGCCAATGAGCAGTTCTTC.

The gene calls are TRBV4-3 and TRBJ2-5, with 8 positions matching TRBD2. Germline V lookup: CDR1 LGHNA, CDR2 YSLEER. Trimming at V came to 0 bases and at J to 6 bases, leaving 9 bases not matched to a gene. The length of the CDR3 is 16 residues. The CDR3 here is CASSQDGRRGVQTQYF. DNA of the CDR3: TGCGCCAGCAGCCAAGATGGGAGGCGGGGGGTGCAGACCCAGTACTTC.

The V gene is TRBV19, the J gene TRBJ2-5, with 7 bases identical to TRBD2. Germline CDR1 and CDR2: LNHDA and SQIVND (reference sequence). This CDR3 spans 13 amino acids. V lost 5 bases, J lost 3 bases, and 3 bases stayed unmatched. CDR3 sequence: CASSLGLEETQYF. The CDR3 DNA is TGTGCCAGTAGTCTCGGACTAGAAGAGACCCAGTACTTC.

V gene TRBV10-3 combines with J gene TRBJ2-7, with TRBD1 as a possible D gene (5 bases). Between the trimmed V and J ends, which lost 7 bases and 6 bases, there was a span of 16 bases. The germline gives CDR1 ENHRY, CDR2 SYGVKD. CDR3 length: 13 residues. CDR3 residues: CAITGQIHGEQYF. CDR3 bases: TGTGCCATCACCGGACAAATTCACGGCGAGCAGTACTTC.

This clone was observed a single time. The gene calls are TRBV29-1 and TRBJ2-1; TRBD2 matches at 10 bases. Germline V gene lookup returns CDR1 SQVTM and CDR2 ANQGSEA. The CDR3 covers 13 residues. CDR3 in amino acids: CTTLSGGQNEQFF. The CDR3 nucleotides are TGCACCACCCTTAGCGGGGGGCAAAATGAGCAGTTCTTC.

J is TRBJ2-5 and V is TRBV19; 8 nucleotides line up with TRBD1. The trim removed 8 bases at V and 5 bases at J, leaving 4 bases unmatched. Per the germline V gene, CDR1 is LNHDA and CDR2 is SQIVND (reference sequence). The CDR3 spans 12 residues. CDR3 region: CASSGGGETQYF. The CDR3 DNA sequence: TGTGCCAGTTCAGGGGGCGGGGAGACCCAGTACTTC.

In its sample, this clone was seen once. The chain carries TRBV2 and TRBJ2-5; either TRBD1 or TRBD2 may fit D (5 bases each). V was clipped by 6 bases and J by 7 bases, with 15 bases between them. Germline CDR1 and CDR2: SNHLY and FYNNEI. The CDR3 runs to 13 residues. CDR3: CASRGPTERTQYF. CDR3 nucleotides: TGTGCCAGCAGGGGACCGACTGAAAGGACCCAGTACTTC.

This CDR3 reads CASSPRTGVDEQFF. The CDR3 nucleotides are TGTGCCAGCAGCCCCCGGACAGGGGTGGATGAGCAGTTCTTC. The genes are TRBV28 and TRBJ2-1; TRBD1 matches at 9 bases. Germline-derived CDR1 and CDR2 are MDHEN and SYDVKM. Trimming at V came to 6 bases and at J to 8 bases, leaving 8 bases not matched to a gene. This CDR3 contains 14 residues. Filled out from reference TRBV28 and TRBJ2-1, the complete variable domain reads DVKVTQSSRYLVKRTGEKVFLECVQDMDHENMFWYRQDPGLGLRLIYFSYDVKMKEKGDIPEGYSVSREKKERFSLILESASTNQTSMYLCASSPRTGVDEQFFGPGTRLTVL.

This CDR3 reads CASRTGQINEKLFF. The CDR3 bases are TGTGCCAGCAGGACAGGACAGATAAATGAAAAACTGTTTTTT. The chain joins TRBV6-1 to TRBJ1-4, with a possible D match to TRBD1 (6 bases). The germline gives CDR1 MNHNS, CDR2 SASEGT. This CDR3 region has 14 residues. With 6 bases removed from V and 5 bases from J, the gap between germline ends came to 13 bases.

The chain links TRBV5-4 to TRBJ2-3; D is possibly TRBD1 (6 bases). Germline assignment: CDR1 SGHNT and CDR2 YYREEE (reference sequence). The length of the CDR3 is 12 residues. Trimming removed 4 bases from V and 9 bases from J, with 12 bases in between. Here the CDR3 DNA reads TGTGCCAGCAGCCCAGACAGGAGAACGCAGTATTTT. Translated, it gives CASSPDRRTQYF.

The chain couples TRBV25-1 to TRBJ2-3; D unclear. Germline CDR1 MGHDK, CDR2 SYGVNS. The CDR3 is 12 residues long. Trimming stripped 4 bases from V and 5 bases from J, with 7 bases between. DNA for the CDR3: TGTGCCAGCAGTGGGGTGAGAGATACGCAGTATTTT. It is translated as CASSGVRDTQYF.

The V call is TRBV5-1, the J call TRBJ2-3; D is undetermined. The CDR3 spans 12 residues. V dropped 0 bases and J dropped 2 bases, with 1 base sitting between them. The germline CDR1 and CDR2 sequences are SGHRS and YFSETQ. CDR3 region: CASSLATDTQYF. The CDR3 region has the DNA TGCGCCAGCAGCTTGGCCACAGATACGCAGTATTTT.

The genes are TRBV28 and TRBJ1-6, with D possibly matching TRBD1 (5 bases). Trimming left V 5 bases short and J 7 bases short, with 18 bases between. This CDR3 is 16 amino acids long. Germline CDR1 MDHEN, CDR2 SYDVKM. DNA of the CDR3: TGTGCCAGCAGTCCCGGGGCACCCGGTGGAAATTCACCCCTCCACTTT. Residues: CASSPGAPGGNSPLHF.

The chain uses TRBV11-3 and TRBJ2-7; D is unresolved. Germline CDR1 and CDR2: SGHNT and YENEEA. This CDR3 spans 14 amino acids. Trimming removed 1 base from V and 7 bases from J, with 14 bases in between. The CDR3 nucleotides are TGTGCCAGCAGCTTAGGATCATCGGCGCGTGAGCAGTACTTC. Its translation: CASSLGSSAREQYF.

The CDR3 spells CASSLVIQGEAFF. CDR3 DNA: TGTGCCAGCAGCTTAGTTATTCAGGGTGAAGCTTTCTTT. The V and J genes are TRBV11-2 and TRBJ1-1; possibly TRBD1 for D (5 bases). The V gene lost 1 base and the J gene lost 7 bases, with 10 bases spanning the gap. The CDR3 loop spans 13 amino acids. The germline V gene has CDR1 SGHAT and CDR2 FQNNGV. Drawing the rest from reference TRBV11-2 and TRBJ1-1, the complete variable domain is EAGVAQSPRYKIIEKRQSVAFWCNPISGHATLYWYQQILGQGPKLLIQFQNNGVVDDSQLPKDRFSAERLKGVDSTLKIQPAKLEDSAVYLCASSLVIQGEAFFGQGTRLTVV.

This clone was seen a handful of times. V is TRBV10-3 and J is TRBJ1-2; D unresolved. From germline, CDR1 is ENHRY and CDR2 SYGVKD. The V and J ends lost 6 bases and 8 bases respectively, with 13 bases between them. The CDR3 is 12 amino acids. CDR3 nucleotide sequence: TGTGCCATCAGCCCCCTCGGTGGCGGCTACACCTTC. It yields the protein CAISPLGGGYTF.

In its sample, this clone was seen a few times. The chain employs TRBV27 and TRBJ1-5; D may be TRBD1 (6 bases). V dropped 3 bases and J dropped 1 base, with 13 bases sitting between them. The CDR3 sequence is 16 residues long. From germline, CDR1 is MNHEY and CDR2 SMNVEV (reference sequence). CDR3 sequence (DNA): TGTGCCAGCAGTTTGTGGTCTGGGGGCAGCAATCAGCCCCAGCATTTT. As protein: CASSLWSGGSNQPQHF.

The V call is TRBV5-1, the J call TRBJ2-1, with D possibly matching TRBD1 (6 bases). Germline values: CDR1 SGHRS, CDR2 YFSETQ. The CDR3 loop spans 14 amino acids. Trimming removed 7 bases at V and 9 bases at J, with 20 bases between. This CDR3 is CASSSRGPGIEQFF. CDR3 bases: TGCGCCAGCTCCTCCAGGGGCCCCGGGATTGAGCAGTTCTTC.

This sequence joins TRBV18 and TRBJ2-1; the match to TRBD2 covers 9 bases. Germline V gene data show CDR1 as KGHSH and CDR2 as LQKENI. Trimming cost V 2 bases and J 1 base; bases outside gene matches: 0. The CDR3 spans 15 residues. The CDR3 bases are TGTGCCAGCTCACCAACTAGCGGGTCCTACAATGAGCAGTTCTTC. This translates into CASSPTSGSYNEQFF.

The chain links TRBV19 to TRBJ2-4, with D unclear. CDR3 length: 12 amino acids. Between the trimmed V and J ends, which lost 2 bases and 6 bases, there was a span of 5 bases. From germline, CDR1 is LNHDA and CDR2 SQIVND (reference sequence). CDR3 DNA: TGTGCCAGTAGTATATCCCCAAACATTCAGTACTTC. The encoded protein is CASSISPNIQYF.

The gene calls are TRBV5-6 and TRBJ2-3; D gene unclear. The germline gives CDR1 SGHDT, CDR2 YYEEEE. This CDR3 has 15 residues. Trimming shortened V by 1 base and J by 2 bases, and 11 bases separated the two germline ends. The chain's CDR3 is CASSLSATFTDTQYF. Written as DNA, the CDR3 is TGTGCCAGCAGCTTGTCGGCGACCTTCACAGATACGCAGTATTTT.

This chain links TRBV5-4 with TRBJ2-3, with TRBD2 as a possible D gene (6 bases). The germline V gene encodes CDR1 SGHNT and CDR2 YYREEE (reference sequence). V was trimmed by 6 bases and J by 6 bases, leaving 17 bases between them. There are 14 residues in the CDR3. The CDR3 here is CASNSAQGGDTQYF. The CDR3 DNA reads as TGTGCCAGCAACTCGGCTCAGGGAGGTGATACGCAGTATTTT.

The chain joins TRBV21-1 to TRBJ1-4. TRBV21-1 is flagged as a pseudogene. The CDR3 covers 14 residues. The CDR3 nucleotides read TGTGCCAGCAGCCTAGGACGGGGGGGGGAAAAACTGTTTTTT. Its protein is CASSLGRGGEKLFF.

The chain joins TRBV9 to TRBJ2-3; D is tentatively TRBD1 or TRBD2 (5 bases each). The germline CDR1 and CDR2 sequences are SGDLS and YYNGEE. Trimming shortened V by 4 bases and J by 0 bases, and 21 bases separated the two germline ends. CDR3 length equals 18 residues. CDR3 in DNA: TGTGCCAGCAGCCCTGACTGGGACCCACCCTACAGCACAGATACGCAGTATTTT. Its protein product is CASSPDWDPPYSTDTQYF. Full variable domain (outside the CDR3, taken from reference TRBV9 and TRBJ2-3): DSGVTQTPKHLITATGQRVTLRCSPRSGDLSVYWYQQSLDQGLQFLIQYYNGEERAKGNILERFSAQQFPDLHSELNLSSLELGDSALYFCASSPDWDPPYSTDTQYFGPGTRLTVL.

The rearrangement uses TRBV2 and TRBJ2-1; D is unclear. Trimming took 2 bases from V and 8 from J, leaving 13 bases between them. The CDR3 is made up of 14 amino acids. Germline loops: CDR1 SNHLY, CDR2 FYNNEI. CDR3 amino acids: CASSENNSPHEQFF. The DNA for the CDR3 is TGTGCCAGCAGTGAAAATAATAGCCCGCATGAGCAGTTCTTC.

The chain has TRBV5-1 and TRBJ1-3; D unclear. The ends were cut back, 1 base at V and 4 bases at J, with 9 bases in the middle. This CDR3 is built from 14 residues. Germline CDR1 and CDR2: SGHRS and YFSETQ. The CDR3 region is CASSLNLGGNTIYF. CDR3 nucleotides: TGCGCCAGCAGCTTGAACTTGGGGGGAAACACCATATATTTT.

This sequence joins TRBV5-6 and TRBJ2-7, with D perhaps being TRBD1 or TRBD2 (5 bases each). CDR1 is SGHDT, CDR2 YYEEEE, per germline. V shed 3 bases and J shed 2 bases, with 15 bases lying between them. The CDR3 extends over 15 amino acids. The CDR3 is CASSSKRDRAYEQYF. The CDR3 bases are TGTGCCAGCAGCTCCAAACGGGACCGAGCCTACGAGCAGTACTTC.